This T cell receptor beta chain was observed in a study of blood T cells in healthy people across ages. With a J-beta primer mix and a sample-barcoded 5' primer, a second PCR ran 7 to 11 cycles. TCRdb used MiXCR to reprocess the 5' RACE reads, holding one entry per CDR3 protein. Of about 1.4 million distinct CDR3 sequences listed, around 59% were seen once; the top ten hold roughly 7%. Germline assignment: CDR1 SGDLS and CDR2 YYNGEE. The CDR3 sequence is 15 residues long. V lost 1 base and J lost 8, with 18 bases in between. Details on this clonotype: Antigen: not known.

Study-wide findings and caveats: Per-million-T-cell TCR beta diversity fell roughly linearly with age.

Source material: blood. The receptor comes from a man between 18 and 29 years old in good health. The chain couples TRBV9 to TRBJ1-2; the D is unclear. The CDR3 loop reads CASSVQASMEWGYTF. In DNA form, the CDR3 reads TGTGCCAGCAGCGTACAGGCCTCTATGGAGTGGGGCTACACCTTC.